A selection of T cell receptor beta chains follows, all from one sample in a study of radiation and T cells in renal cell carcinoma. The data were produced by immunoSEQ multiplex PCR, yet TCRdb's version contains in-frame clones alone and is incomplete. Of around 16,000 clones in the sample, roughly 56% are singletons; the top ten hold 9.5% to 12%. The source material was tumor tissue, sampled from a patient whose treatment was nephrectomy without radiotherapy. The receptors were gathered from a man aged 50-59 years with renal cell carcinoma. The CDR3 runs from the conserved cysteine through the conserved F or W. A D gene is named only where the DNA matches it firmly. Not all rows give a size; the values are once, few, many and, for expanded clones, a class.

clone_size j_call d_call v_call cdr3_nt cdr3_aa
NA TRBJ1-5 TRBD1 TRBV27 TGTGCCAGCAGACTGACAGGGAGGCAGTCTAATAGCAATCAGCCCCAGCATTTT CASRLTGRQSNSNQPQHF
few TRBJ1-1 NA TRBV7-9 TGTGCCAGCAGCCTAGACTTGGCGAACACTGAAGCTTTCTTT CASSLDLANTEAFF
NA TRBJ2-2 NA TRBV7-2 TGTGCCAGCAGCCTCCAGACTAGTTTCAACACCGGGGAGCTGTTTTTT CASSLQTSFNTGELFF
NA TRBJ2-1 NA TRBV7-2 TGTGCCAGCAGCTCGTACTTAGACGGAGAGCAGTTCTTC CASSSYLDGEQFF
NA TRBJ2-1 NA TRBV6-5 TGTGCCAGCAGTTACTCAAAGGAGCAGTTCTTC CASSYSKEQFF
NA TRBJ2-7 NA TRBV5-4 TGTGCCAGCAGCTTGCGACCTTCCTACGAGCAGTACTTC CASSLRPSYEQYF
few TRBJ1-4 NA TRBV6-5 TGTGCCAGCAGTTACAGGGTTTCGGCTAATGAAAAACTGTTTTTT CASSYRVSANEKLFF
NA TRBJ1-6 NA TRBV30 TGTGCCTGGACAATCAGCTCCTATAATTCACCCCTCCACTTT CAWTISSYNSPLHF
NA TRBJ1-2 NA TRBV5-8 TGTGCCAGCAGCTTGGTTGCTCTCCTTGGCTACACCTTC CASSLVALLGYTF
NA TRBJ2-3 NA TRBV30 TGTGCCTGGAGTCCCCCAGGGGAGTTGGATACGCAGTATTTT CAWSPPGELDTQYF
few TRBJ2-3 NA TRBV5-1 TGCGCCAGCAGCTTCCAGGAGATGAGGGGCACAGATACGCAGTATTTT CASSFQEMRGTDTQYF
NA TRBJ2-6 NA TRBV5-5 TGTGCCAGCAGCACCAATATATTTTCCAAGTTCCTCTCTGGGGCCAACGTCCTGACTTTC CASSTNIFSKFLSGANVLTF
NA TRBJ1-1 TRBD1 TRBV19 TGTGCCAGTAGTATAGTAACAGGGGGGAACACTGAAGCTTTCTTT CASSIVTGGNTEAFF
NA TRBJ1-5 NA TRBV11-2 TGTGCCAGCAGCTTAGGGGGGCTAGAGAATCAGCCCCAGCATTTT CASSLGGLENQPQHF
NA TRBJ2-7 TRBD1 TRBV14 TGTGCCAGCAGCCGGAGACAGGGGAGATACGAGCAGTACTTC CASSRRQGRYEQYF
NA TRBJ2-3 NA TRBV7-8 TGTGCCAGCAGCCCCACAGATACGCAGTATTTT CASSPTDTQYF
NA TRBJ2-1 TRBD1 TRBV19 TGTGCCAGTACACCGAGGGGACAGGGTATTTCCTACAATGAGCAGTTCTTC CASTPRGQGISYNEQFF
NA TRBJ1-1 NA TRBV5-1 TGCGCCAGCAGCTTACAGGGATTTAGTACTGAAGCTTTCTTT CASSLQGFSTEAFF
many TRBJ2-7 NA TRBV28 TGTGCCAGCAGTTCATCCGGCCCCTACGAGCAGTACTTC CASSSSGPYEQYF
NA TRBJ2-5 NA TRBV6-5 TGTGCCAGCAGTTACGAGGGAAGCTATCAAGAGACCCAGTACTTC CASSYEGSYQETQYF
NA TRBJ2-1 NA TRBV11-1 TGTGCCAGCAGCTATGACACTAACTCCTACAATGAGCAGTTCTTC CASSYDTNSYNEQFF
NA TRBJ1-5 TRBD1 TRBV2 TGTGCCAGCTGGCCTGGACAGGTTTTACAGCCCCAGCATTTT CASWPGQVLQPQHF
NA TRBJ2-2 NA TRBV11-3 TGTGCCAGCAGCTTAGGAAGATCGAACACCGGGGAGCTGTTTTTT CASSLGRSNTGELFF
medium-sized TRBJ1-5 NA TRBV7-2 TGTGCCAGCAGCTTAACGGGGGCCAATCAGCCCCAGCATTTT CASSLTGANQPQHF
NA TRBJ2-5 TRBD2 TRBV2 TGTGCCAGCAGTGACCTAGGACTAGGACCCCAGTACTTC CASSDLGLGPQYF
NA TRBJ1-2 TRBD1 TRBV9 TGTGCCAGCAGCGATGGACAGGGTGGGGTCTATGGCTACACCTTC CASSDGQGGVYGYTF
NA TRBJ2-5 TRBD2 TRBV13 TGTGCCAGCAGCGTAGTGGATAGCGGGGGAGAGACCCAGTACTTC CASSVVDSGGETQYF
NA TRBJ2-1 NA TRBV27 TGTGCCAGCAGTTTGAGTCAGTACAATGAGCAGTTCTTC CASSLSQYNEQFF
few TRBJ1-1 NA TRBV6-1 TGTGCCAGCAGTGTGCTGGGGAGGAACACTGAAGCTTTCTTT CASSVLGRNTEAFF
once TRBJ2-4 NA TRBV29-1 TGCAGCGTTGTCGCGTCGGGCGGACAACTCAAAAACATTCAGTACTTC CSVVASGGQLKNIQYF